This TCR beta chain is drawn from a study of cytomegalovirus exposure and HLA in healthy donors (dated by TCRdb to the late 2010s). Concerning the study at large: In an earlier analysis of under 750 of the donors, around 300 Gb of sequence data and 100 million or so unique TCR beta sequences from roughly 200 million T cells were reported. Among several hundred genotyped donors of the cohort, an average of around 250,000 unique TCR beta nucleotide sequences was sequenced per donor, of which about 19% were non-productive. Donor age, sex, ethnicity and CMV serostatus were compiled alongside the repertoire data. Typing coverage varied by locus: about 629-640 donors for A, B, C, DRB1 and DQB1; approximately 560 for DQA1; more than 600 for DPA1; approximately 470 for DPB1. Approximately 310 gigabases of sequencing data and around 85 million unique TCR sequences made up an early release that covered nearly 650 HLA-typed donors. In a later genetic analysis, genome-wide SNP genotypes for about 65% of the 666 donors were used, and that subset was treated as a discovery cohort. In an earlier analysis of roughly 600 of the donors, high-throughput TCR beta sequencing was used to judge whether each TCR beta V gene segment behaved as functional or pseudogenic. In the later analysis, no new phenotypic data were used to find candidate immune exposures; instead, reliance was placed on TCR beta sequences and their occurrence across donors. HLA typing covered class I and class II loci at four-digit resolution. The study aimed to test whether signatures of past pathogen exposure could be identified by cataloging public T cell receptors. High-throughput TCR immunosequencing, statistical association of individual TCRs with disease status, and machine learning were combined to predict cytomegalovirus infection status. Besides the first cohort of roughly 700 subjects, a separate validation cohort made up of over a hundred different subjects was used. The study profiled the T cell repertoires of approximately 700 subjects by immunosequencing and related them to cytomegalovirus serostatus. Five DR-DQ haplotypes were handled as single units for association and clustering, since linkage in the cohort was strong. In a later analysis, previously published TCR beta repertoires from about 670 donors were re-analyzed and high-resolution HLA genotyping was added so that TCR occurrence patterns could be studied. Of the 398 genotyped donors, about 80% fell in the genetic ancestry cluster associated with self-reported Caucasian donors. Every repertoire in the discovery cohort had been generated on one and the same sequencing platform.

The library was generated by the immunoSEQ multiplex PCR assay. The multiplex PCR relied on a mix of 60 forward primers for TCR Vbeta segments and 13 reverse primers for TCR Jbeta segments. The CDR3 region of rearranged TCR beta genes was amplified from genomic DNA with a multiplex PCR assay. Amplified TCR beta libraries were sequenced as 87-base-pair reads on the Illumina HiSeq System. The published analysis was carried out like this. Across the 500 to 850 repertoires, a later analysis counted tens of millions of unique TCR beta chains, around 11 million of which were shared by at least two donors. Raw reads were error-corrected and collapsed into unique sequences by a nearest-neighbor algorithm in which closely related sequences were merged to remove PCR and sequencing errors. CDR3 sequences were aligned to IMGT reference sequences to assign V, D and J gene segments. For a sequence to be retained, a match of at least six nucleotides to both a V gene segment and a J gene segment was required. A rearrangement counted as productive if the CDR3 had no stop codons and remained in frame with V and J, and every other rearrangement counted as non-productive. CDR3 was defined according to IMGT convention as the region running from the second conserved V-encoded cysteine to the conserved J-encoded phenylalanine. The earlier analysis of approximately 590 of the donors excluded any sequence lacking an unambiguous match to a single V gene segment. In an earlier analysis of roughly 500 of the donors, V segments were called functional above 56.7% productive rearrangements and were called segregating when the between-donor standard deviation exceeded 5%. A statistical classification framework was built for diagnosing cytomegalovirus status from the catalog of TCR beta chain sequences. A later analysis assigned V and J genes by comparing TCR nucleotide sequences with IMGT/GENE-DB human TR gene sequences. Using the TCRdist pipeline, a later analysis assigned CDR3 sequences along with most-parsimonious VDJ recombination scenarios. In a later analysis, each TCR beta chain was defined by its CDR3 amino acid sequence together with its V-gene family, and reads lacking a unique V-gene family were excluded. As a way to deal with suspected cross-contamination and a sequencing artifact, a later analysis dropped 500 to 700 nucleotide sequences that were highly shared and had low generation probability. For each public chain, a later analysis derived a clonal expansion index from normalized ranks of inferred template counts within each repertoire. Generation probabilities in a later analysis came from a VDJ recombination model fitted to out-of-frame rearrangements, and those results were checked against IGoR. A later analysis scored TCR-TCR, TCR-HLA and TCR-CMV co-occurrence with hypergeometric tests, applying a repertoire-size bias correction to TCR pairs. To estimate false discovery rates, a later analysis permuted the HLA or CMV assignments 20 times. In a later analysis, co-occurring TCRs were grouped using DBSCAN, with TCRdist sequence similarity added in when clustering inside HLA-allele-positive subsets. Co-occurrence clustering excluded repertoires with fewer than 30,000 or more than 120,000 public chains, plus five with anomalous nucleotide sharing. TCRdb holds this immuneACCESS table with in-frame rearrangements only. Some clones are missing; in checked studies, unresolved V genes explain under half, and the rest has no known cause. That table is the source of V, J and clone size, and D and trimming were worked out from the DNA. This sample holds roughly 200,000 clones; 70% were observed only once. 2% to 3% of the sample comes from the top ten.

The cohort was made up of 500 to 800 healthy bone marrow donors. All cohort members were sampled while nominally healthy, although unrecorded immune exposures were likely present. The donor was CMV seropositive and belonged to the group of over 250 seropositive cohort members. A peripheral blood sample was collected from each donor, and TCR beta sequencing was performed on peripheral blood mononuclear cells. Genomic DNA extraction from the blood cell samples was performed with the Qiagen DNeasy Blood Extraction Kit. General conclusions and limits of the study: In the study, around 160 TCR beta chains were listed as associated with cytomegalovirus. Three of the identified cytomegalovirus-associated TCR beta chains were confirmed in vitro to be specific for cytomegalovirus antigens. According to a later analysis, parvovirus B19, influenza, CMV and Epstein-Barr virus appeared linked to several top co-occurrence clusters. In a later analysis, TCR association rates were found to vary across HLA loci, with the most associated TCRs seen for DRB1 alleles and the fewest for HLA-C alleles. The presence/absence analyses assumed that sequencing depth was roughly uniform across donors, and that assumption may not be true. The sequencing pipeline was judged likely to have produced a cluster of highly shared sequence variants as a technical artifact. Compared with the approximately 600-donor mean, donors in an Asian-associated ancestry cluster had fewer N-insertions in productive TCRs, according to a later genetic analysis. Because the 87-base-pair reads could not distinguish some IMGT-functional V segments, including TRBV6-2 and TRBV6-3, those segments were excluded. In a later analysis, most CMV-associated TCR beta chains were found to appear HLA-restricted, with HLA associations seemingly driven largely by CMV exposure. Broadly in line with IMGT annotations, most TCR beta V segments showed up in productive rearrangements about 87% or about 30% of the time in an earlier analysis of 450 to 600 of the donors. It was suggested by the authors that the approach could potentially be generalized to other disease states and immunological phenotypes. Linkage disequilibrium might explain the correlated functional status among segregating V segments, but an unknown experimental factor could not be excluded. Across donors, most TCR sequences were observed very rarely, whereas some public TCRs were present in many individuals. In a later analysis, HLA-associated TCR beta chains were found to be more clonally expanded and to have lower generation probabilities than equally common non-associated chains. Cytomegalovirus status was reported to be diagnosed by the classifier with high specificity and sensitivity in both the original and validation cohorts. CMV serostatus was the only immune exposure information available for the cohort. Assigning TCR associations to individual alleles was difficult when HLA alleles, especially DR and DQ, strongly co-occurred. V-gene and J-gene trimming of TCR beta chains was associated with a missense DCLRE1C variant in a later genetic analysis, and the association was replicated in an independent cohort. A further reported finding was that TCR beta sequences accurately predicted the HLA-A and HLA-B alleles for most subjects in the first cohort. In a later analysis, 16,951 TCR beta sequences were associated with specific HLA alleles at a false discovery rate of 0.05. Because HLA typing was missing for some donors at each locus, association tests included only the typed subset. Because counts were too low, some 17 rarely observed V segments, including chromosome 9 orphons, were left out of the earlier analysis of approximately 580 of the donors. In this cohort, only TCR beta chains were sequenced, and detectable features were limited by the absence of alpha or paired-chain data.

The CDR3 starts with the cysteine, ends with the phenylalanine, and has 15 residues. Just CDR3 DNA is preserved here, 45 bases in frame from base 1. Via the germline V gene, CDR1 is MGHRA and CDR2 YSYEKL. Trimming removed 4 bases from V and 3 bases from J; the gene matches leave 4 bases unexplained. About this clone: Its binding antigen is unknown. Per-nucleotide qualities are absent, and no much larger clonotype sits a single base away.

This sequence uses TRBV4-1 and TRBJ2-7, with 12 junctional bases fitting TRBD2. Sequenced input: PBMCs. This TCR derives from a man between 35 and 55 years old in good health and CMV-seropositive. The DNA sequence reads TGCGCCAGCAGCCTTGGACTAGCGGGGAACTACGAGCAGTACTTC. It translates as CASSLGLAGNYEQYF.